The following is a T cell receptor beta chain sequence with its context. This sample was taken from a study of blood T cell repertoires in COVID-19. Study-wide background: Italy, Spain and the United States were the sources of the convalescent and acute COVID-19 samples. The analysed material was cDNA or gDNA that came from T cells, B-cell-depleted T cells, or PBMCs.

V shed 4 bases, J shed 2 bases, and the junction held 2 bases outside the gene matches. The CDR3 spans 14 residues. Germline values: CDR1 SGHNT, CDR2 YYREEE (reference sequence). In the authors' workflow: Reference gene primer amplification gave nucleated cell count estimates. Measured with immunoSEQ multiplex PCR; TCRdb has only the in-frame clones, and not every one. V and J calls and clone size are copied from that table; D and trimming were computed from the DNA. The sample yields about 33,000 clones, 70% to 90% seen once. This clonotype was obtained from a human donor in a cohort sampled during active COVID-19. The sequencing sample was made of peripheral blood. V and J are TRBV5-4 and TRBJ1-2, with 10 bases identical to TRBD1. DNA of the CDR3: TGTGCCAGCAGCCAGGACAGGGGGAACTATGGCTACACCTTC. Translated: CASSQDRGNYGYTF.